The entry below gives a single TCR beta chain sequence along with its context. The CDR3 is 16 residues long. Per germline, CDR1 LGHNA and CDR2 YSLEER. The junction had 8 bases not matched to a gene; V was cut back by 1 base and J by 8 bases. Sequencing was performed with immunoSEQ multiplex PCR; in TCRdb, only in-frame clones are kept and a portion is missing. The sample carries about 890 clones, around 85% recorded once. The data belong to a study of brain metastases from non-small cell lung cancer. Specimen: tumor-adjacent normal tissue. The chain employs TRBV4-3 and TRBJ2-5, with 12 bases lining up with TRBD2. This receptor was identified in a donor at least 40 years old with non-small cell lung cancer. CDR3 loop: CASSQGLAGAGETQYF. The CDR3 DNA sequence: TGCGCCAGCAGCCAAGGACTAGCGGGGGCCGGAGAAACCCAGTACTTC.